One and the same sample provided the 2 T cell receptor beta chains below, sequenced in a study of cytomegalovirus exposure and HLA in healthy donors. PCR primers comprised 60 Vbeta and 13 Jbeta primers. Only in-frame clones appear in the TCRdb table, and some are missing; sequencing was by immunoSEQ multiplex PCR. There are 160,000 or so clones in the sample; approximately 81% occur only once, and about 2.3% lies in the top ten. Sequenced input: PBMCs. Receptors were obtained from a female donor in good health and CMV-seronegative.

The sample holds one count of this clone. CDR3 DNA: TGTGCCAGTAGTATAGCCGGTTTTGCCTACGAGCAGTACTTC. It yields the protein CASSIAGFAYEQYF. The chain couples TRBV19 to TRBJ2-7, with D uncertain. This CDR3 has 14 amino acids. The germline V gene encodes CDR1 LNHDA and CDR2 SQIVND (reference sequence). The germline V and J ends were trimmed by 1 base and 2 bases, with 9 bases remaining between them.

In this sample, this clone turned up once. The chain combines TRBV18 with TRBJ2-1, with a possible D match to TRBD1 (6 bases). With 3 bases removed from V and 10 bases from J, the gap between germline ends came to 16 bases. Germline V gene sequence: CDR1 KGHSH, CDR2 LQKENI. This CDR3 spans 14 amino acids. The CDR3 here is CASSPNRDRGEQFF. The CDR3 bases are TGTGCCAGCTCACCGAACAGGGATCGTGGAGAGCAGTTCTTC.